The rows below give T cell receptor beta chains drawn from one sample of a study of spatial heterogeneity in lung cancer. TCRdb used MiXCR to reprocess the 5' RACE reads, holding one entry per CDR3 protein. Among about 100,000 distinct CDR3 sequences listed, around 4.3% were seen once. The sequences come from lung tumor tissue, collected at surgery. Receptors were obtained from a male donor with early-stage non-small cell lung cancer. The CDR3 runs from the conserved cysteine through the conserved F or W. The D gene is left open where the match is weak. Not all rows give a size; the values are once, few, many and, for expanded clones, a class.

clone_size: many; v_call: TRBV6-5; d_call: TRBD2; j_call: TRBJ2-3; cdr3_nt: TGTGCCAGCGCCCAGACTAGCGCCGTCTTCGGGGGACTTGGTACGCAGTATTTT; cdr3_aa: CASAQTSAVFGGLGTQYF
clone_size: few; v_call: TRBV9; d_call: .; j_call: TRBJ2-1; cdr3_nt: TGTGCCAGCAGCGTAAGTCCAGACAATGAGCAGTTCTTC; cdr3_aa: CASSVSPDNEQFF
clone_size: many; v_call: TRBV5-1; d_call: .; j_call: TRBJ2-7; cdr3_nt: TGCGCCAGCAGGCACAGAGGGTTTCCCCCGGACGAGCAGTACTTC; cdr3_aa: CASRHRGFPPDEQYF
clone_size: many; v_call: TRBV5-1; d_call: .; j_call: TRBJ1-6; cdr3_nt: TGCGCCAGCAGCTTGGCAGCTAATTCACCCCTCCACTTT; cdr3_aa: CASSLAANSPLHF
clone_size: .; v_call: TRBV20-1; d_call: TRBD2; j_call: TRBJ2-3; cdr3_nt: TGCAGTGTCAGACTAGCGGGAGGCATGGCGCAGTATTTT; cdr3_aa: CSVRLAGGMAQYF
clone_size: many; v_call: TRBV2; d_call: TRBD2; j_call: TRBJ2-1; cdr3_nt: TGTGCCACCCGACTAGCGGGAGCCCGCAATGAGCAGTTCTTC; cdr3_aa: CATRLAGARNEQFF
clone_size: many; v_call: TRBV3-1; d_call: .; j_call: TRBJ2-3; cdr3_nt: TGTGCCAGCAGCCTCCGACCCATCACAGATACGCAGTATTTT; cdr3_aa: CASSLRPITDTQYF
clone_size: .; v_call: TRBV12-3/TRBV12-4; d_call: .; j_call: TRBJ2-5; cdr3_nt: TGTGCCAGCAGTCGTGTACAAGAGACCCAGTACTTC; cdr3_aa: CASSRVQETQYF
clone_size: many; v_call: TRBV11-2; d_call: .; j_call: TRBJ2-3; cdr3_nt: TGTGCCAGCAGCCCCTCCGGGGCAGATACGCAGTATTTT; cdr3_aa: CASSPSGADTQYF
clone_size: many; v_call: TRBV28; d_call: .; j_call: TRBJ2-7; cdr3_nt: TGTGCCAGCAGTTCGCACCGGGACACTTCCTACGAGCAGTACTTC; cdr3_aa: CASSSHRDTSYEQYF
clone_size: many; v_call: TRBV5-1; d_call: .; j_call: TRBJ2-3; cdr3_nt: TGCGCCAGCAGTGAGCGGGTGACCACAGATACGCAGTATTTT; cdr3_aa: CASSERVTTDTQYF
clone_size: many; v_call: TRBV20-1; d_call: TRBD1; j_call: TRBJ1-5; cdr3_nt: TGCAGTGCTAGCGATTGGGGACAGACGCCGGAGGATCAGCCCCAGCATTTT; cdr3_aa: CSASDWGQTPEDQPQHF
clone_size: many; v_call: TRBV10-3; d_call: TRBD1; j_call: TRBJ1-2; cdr3_nt: TGTGCCATAACAAGAACAGGGGCGGGCTACACCTTC; cdr3_aa: CAITRTGAGYTF
clone_size: many; v_call: TRBV18; d_call: .; j_call: TRBJ1-6; cdr3_nt: TGTGCCAGCTCACCAAAGGGGGAGGGTTCACCCCTCCACTTT; cdr3_aa: CASSPKGEGSPLHF
clone_size: .; v_call: TRBV19; d_call: .; j_call: TRBJ2-7; cdr3_nt: TGTGCCAGTAGCCCCTCGGTCGGCAGGACATACGAGCAGTACTTC; cdr3_aa: CASSPSVGRTYEQYF
clone_size: few; v_call: TRBV28; d_call: TRBD2; j_call: TRBJ2-5; cdr3_nt: TGTGCCAGCAGTTCGAACCCGGGACTAGTCGGGAAGACCCAGTACTTC; cdr3_aa: CASSSNPGLVGKTQYF
clone_size: few; v_call: TRBV6-2/TRBV6-3; d_call: .; j_call: TRBJ1-1; cdr3_nt: TGTGCCAGCAGTTACTTCGGGGAGGAAGCTTTCTTT; cdr3_aa: CASSYFGEEAFF
clone_size: few; v_call: TRBV6-6; d_call: .; j_call: TRBJ2-7; cdr3_nt: TGTGCCAGCAGTTACTCGTCTGGTGCAGGGCAACGGAGCGAGCAGTACTTC; cdr3_aa: CASSYSSGAGQRSEQYF
clone_size: .; v_call: TRBV18; d_call: .; j_call: TRBJ2-3; cdr3_nt: TGTGCCAGCTCTTCCGGGACCCGGCCAGATACGCAGTATTTT; cdr3_aa: CASSSGTRPDTQYF
clone_size: many; v_call: TRBV20-1; d_call: TRBD2; j_call: TRBJ2-1; cdr3_nt: TGCAGTGCATTGGGACTAGCGGGAGGGCCGTCCTACAATGAGCAGTTCTTC; cdr3_aa: CSALGLAGGPSYNEQFF
clone_size: many; v_call: TRBV3-1; d_call: TRBD2; j_call: TRBJ2-3; cdr3_nt: TGTGCCAGCAGCCGCCGGACTAGCGGGGCCGCTCGACAGTATTTT; cdr3_aa: CASSRRTSGAARQYF
clone_size: many; v_call: TRBV7-2; d_call: TRBD2; j_call: TRBJ2-3; cdr3_nt: TGTGCCAGCAGACGGGGACTAGCGGGAGGGTGGGGCACAGATACGCAGTATTTT; cdr3_aa: CASRRGLAGGWGTDTQYF
clone_size: many; v_call: TRBV4-1; d_call: .; j_call: TRBJ1-1; cdr3_nt: TGCGCCAGCAGCCAAGGGAAAGGATTGTTGAACACTGAAGCTTTCTTT; cdr3_aa: CASSQGKGLLNTEAFF
clone_size: few; v_call: TRBV28; d_call: TRBD1; j_call: TRBJ1-1; cdr3_nt: TGTGCCAGCAGTTGGGACAGGGCGAACACTGAAGCTTTCTTT; cdr3_aa: CASSWDRANTEAFF
clone_size: many; v_call: TRBV4-1; d_call: .; j_call: TRBJ2-7; cdr3_nt: TGCGCCAGCAGCCAAGGGTACCTCACAGTTACAAAAACCTACGAGCAGTACTTC; cdr3_aa: CASSQGYLTVTKTYEQYF
clone_size: many; v_call: TRBV12-3/TRBV12-4; d_call: .; j_call: TRBJ2-1; cdr3_nt: TGTGCCAGCAGTTGGGGACCCCGCAAATCCAATGAGCAGTTCTTC; cdr3_aa: CASSWGPRKSNEQFF
clone_size: many; v_call: TRBV19; d_call: TRBD1; j_call: TRBJ2-7; cdr3_nt: TGTGCCAGTAGTATAGGGGGACAGGGCCCCTACGAGCAGTACTTC; cdr3_aa: CASSIGGQGPYEQYF
clone_size: many; v_call: TRBV6-1; d_call: TRBD2; j_call: TRBJ2-1; cdr3_nt: TGTGCCAGCAGTGAAGTAGCGGGACCCTACAATGAGCAGTTCTTC; cdr3_aa: CASSEVAGPYNEQFF
clone_size: many; v_call: TRBV6-5; d_call: TRBD2; j_call: TRBJ2-3; cdr3_nt: TGTGACCCGTGGGGAACTAGCGGGAGGGTCGCAGATACGCAGTATTTT; cdr3_aa: CDPWGTSGRVADTQYF
clone_size: many; v_call: TRBV28; d_call: TRBD1; j_call: TRBJ2-7; cdr3_nt: TGTGCCAGCAGTCTGCGCAGGGGGAACTACGAGCAGTACTTC; cdr3_aa: CASSLRRGNYEQYF
clone_size: many; v_call: TRBV25-1; d_call: .; j_call: TRBJ1-2; cdr3_nt: TGTGCCAGCAGTGAAGTCCGCCCCGGGGGCGTTGACTATGGCTACACCTTC; cdr3_aa: CASSEVRPGGVDYGYTF
clone_size: many; v_call: TRBV4-1; d_call: .; j_call: TRBJ1-5; cdr3_nt: TGCGCCAGCAGCCGAGGATTCAATCAGCCCCAGCATTTT; cdr3_aa: CASSRGFNQPQHF
clone_size: many; v_call: TRBV25-1; d_call: .; j_call: TRBJ1-1; cdr3_nt: TGTGCCAGCAGTCCGTGGGTCACTGAAGCTTTCTTT; cdr3_aa: CASSPWVTEAFF
clone_size: many; v_call: TRBV18; d_call: TRBD1; j_call: TRBJ1-4; cdr3_nt: TGTGCCAGCTCACCTATGACAGGGCAGGATGAAAAACTGTTTTTT; cdr3_aa: CASSPMTGQDEKLFF
clone_size: many; v_call: TRBV20-1; d_call: .; j_call: TRBJ2-6; cdr3_nt: TGCAGTGCTAGAGATCCGCAGGCCCCTGGGGCCAACGTCCTGACTTTC; cdr3_aa: CSARDPQAPGANVLTF
clone_size: many; v_call: TRBV7-2; d_call: TRBD2; j_call: TRBJ2-3; cdr3_nt: TGTGCCAGCAGCTTACTACCGGGACTAGCGGGAGAGCAAGGAGATACGCAGTATTTT; cdr3_aa: CASSLLPGLAGEQGDTQYF
clone_size: many; v_call: TRBV10-3; d_call: .; j_call: TRBJ2-5; cdr3_nt: TGTGCCATCAGTGAGCTAGGCGGGGCGGTAGAGACCCAGTACTTC; cdr3_aa: CAISELGGAVETQYF
clone_size: many; v_call: TRBV6-5; d_call: .; j_call: TRBJ2-3; cdr3_nt: TGTGCCAGCAGTCCCCTGGTCCGAGATACGCAGTATTTT; cdr3_aa: CASSPLVRDTQYF
clone_size: many; v_call: TRBV28; d_call: .; j_call: TRBJ2-7; cdr3_nt: TGTGCCAGCAGCACAGTCGGGGCCAAGCAGTACTTC; cdr3_aa: CASSTVGAKQYF
clone_size: many; v_call: TRBV13; d_call: .; j_call: TRBJ2-3; cdr3_nt: TGTGCCAGCAGCGTGGACAACACAGATACGCAGTATTTT; cdr3_aa: CASSVDNTDTQYF
clone_size: many; v_call: TRBV29-1; d_call: TRBD1; j_call: TRBJ2-3; cdr3_nt: TGCAGCGTCAGGACAGGGATGATAGATACGCAGTATTTT; cdr3_aa: CSVRTGMIDTQYF
clone_size: many; v_call: TRBV4-1; d_call: TRBD2; j_call: TRBJ2-7; cdr3_nt: TGCGCCAGCAGCCAAGAGGCTTCCACGACTAGCGGAGCGTACTTC; cdr3_aa: CASSQEASTTSGAYF